A selection of T cell receptor beta chains follows, all from one sample in a study of blood T cell repertoires in COVID-19. The repertoire was sequenced with immunoSEQ multiplex PCR; TCRdb's copy has only in-frame clones and lacks some. The sample yields about 110,000 clones, 70% to 90% seen once. Specimen: peripheral blood. The receptors derive from a human donor in a cohort sampled during active COVID-19. Each CDR3 is given with its conserved first and last residue.

TRBV6-5	TRBJ1-6	CASRPGSGNSPLHF
TRBV7-2	TRBJ2-7	CASRGPGLVREQYF
TRBV15	TRBJ2-7	CATSSRLTNSYEQYF
TRBV3-1/TRBV3-2	TRBJ1-1	CASSQQPLTVNTEAFF
TRBV5-4	TRBJ2-3	CASSPSGTSGSDTQYF
TRBV30	TRBJ2-1	CAWGAGGQNNEQFF
TRBV12-5	TRBJ1-5	CASGDWTDSQPQHF
TRBV28	TRBJ2-7	CATEPTSGEIFYEQYF
TRBV18	TRBJ1-4	CASSAIDVGVGEKLFF
TRBV2	TRBJ2-5	CASSAGGLVETQYF
TRBV7-2	TRBJ1-5	CASSLQGLGNQPQHF
TRBV4-1	TRBJ2-7	CASSQGGGPYEQYF
TRBV5-1	TRBJ2-3	CASSLDRENTQYF
TRBV7-2	TRBJ2-3	CASSLQEASTDTQYF
TRBV6-5	TRBJ2-7	CASRKNRGGGGEQYF
TRBV5-4	TRBJ2-5	CASSRTGQGGLDETQYF
TRBV7-3	TRBJ2-3	CASSPITGGLDTQYF
TRBV13	TRBJ1-5	CASSQQGAGNQPQHF
TRBV6-6	TRBJ2-3	CASSYGAGSDTQYF
TRBV27	TRBJ2-2	CASSPRSAGGKTGELFF
TRBV7-8	TRBJ1-1	CASSLGWGGNTEAFF
TRBV14	TRBJ2-2	CASSSRGAVNTGELFF
TRBV4-2	TRBJ2-3	CASSPDRVGTDTQYF
TRBV6-2/TRBV6-3	TRBJ2-5	CASSYGLHQETQYF
TRBV5-8	TRBJ2-7	CASSHVGQGSYEQYF
TRBV27	TRBJ1-1	CASSVTRSGAEAFF
TRBV3-1/TRBV3-2	TRBJ1-1	CASSLTPTENTEAFF
TRBV15	TRBJ1-1	CATAPGTGGFEAFF
TRBV12-5	TRBJ2-3	CASASRIWGTGSTDTQYF
TRBV12-3/TRBV12-4	TRBJ1-2	CASTRSPLSGYTF
TRBV21-1	TRBJ1-1	CASSHKRGRGIGEAFF
TRBV5-1	TRBJ2-2	CASSSQGSLYTGELFF
TRBV18	TRBJ1-1	CASSTGTNTEAFF
TRBV11-1	TRBJ1-1	CASSETEGAEAFF
TRBV27	TRBJ2-1	CASSLSDGRGYNEQFF
TRBV5-4	TRBJ2-5	CASSPGTSQETQYF
TRBV6-4	TRBJ1-5	CASSDSRGQPQHF
TRBV18	TRBJ2-2	CASSPRRDSNTGELFF
TRBV9	TRBJ1-6	CASSAGLLNSPLHF
TRBV5-1	TRBJ1-2	CASSLGVTDSGYTF
TRBV9	TRBJ2-4	CASSVDRQGSKNIQYF
TRBV10-3	TRBJ2-1	CAISRGTSYNEQFF
TRBV3-1/TRBV3-2	TRBJ2-7	CASSPGQGGAYEQYF
TRBV6-6	TRBJ2-3	CASAPSSGETDTQYF
TRBV7-9	TRBJ1-1	CASSLRTDTEAFF
TRBV1	TRBJ1-1	CTSSQRTGGSEAFF
TRBV12-2	TRBJ1-2	CASRLVRGRFYGYTF
TRBV5-1	TRBJ2-3	CASSLTGGGALDTQYF
TRBV5-1	TRBJ2-7	CASSLVAGGAGYEQYF
TRBV7-9	TRBJ1-3	CASSLTVSGGNTIYF
TRBV25-1	TRBJ2-2	CASRIPGTGHTGELFF
TRBV3-1/TRBV3-2	TRBJ1-1	CASREQGMSTEAFF
TRBV28	TRBJ2-7	CASSTSVYEQYF
TRBV4-2	TRBJ1-2	CASSQVEQGGNYGYTF
TRBV27	TRBJ2-2	CASSGQGIITGELFF
TRBV27	TRBJ2-7	CASSLGLAGVGEQYF
TRBV13	TRBJ2-1	CASSLDRGSYNEQFF
TRBV11-2	TRBJ2-7	CASSAGTGSYEQYF
TRBV4-3	TRBJ2-5	CASSQDLADQETQYF
TRBV2	TRBJ1-1	CASSGREWSTEAFF